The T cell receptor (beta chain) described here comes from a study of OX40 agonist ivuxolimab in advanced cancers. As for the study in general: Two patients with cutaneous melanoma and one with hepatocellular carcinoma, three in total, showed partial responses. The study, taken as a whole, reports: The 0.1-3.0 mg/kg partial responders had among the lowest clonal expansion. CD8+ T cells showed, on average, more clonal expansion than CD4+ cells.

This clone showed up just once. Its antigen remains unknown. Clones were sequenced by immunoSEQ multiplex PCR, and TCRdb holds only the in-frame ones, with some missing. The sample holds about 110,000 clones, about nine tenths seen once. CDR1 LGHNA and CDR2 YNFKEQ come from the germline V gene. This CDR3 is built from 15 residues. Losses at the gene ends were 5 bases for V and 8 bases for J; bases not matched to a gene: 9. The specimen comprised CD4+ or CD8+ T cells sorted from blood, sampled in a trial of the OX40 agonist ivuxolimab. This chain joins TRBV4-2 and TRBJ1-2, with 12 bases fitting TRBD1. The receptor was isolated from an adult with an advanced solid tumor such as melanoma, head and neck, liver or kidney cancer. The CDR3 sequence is CASSGDRGPVKGYTF. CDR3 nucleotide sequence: TGTGCCAGCAGCGGGGACAGGGGGCCGGTGAAAGGCTACACCTTC.